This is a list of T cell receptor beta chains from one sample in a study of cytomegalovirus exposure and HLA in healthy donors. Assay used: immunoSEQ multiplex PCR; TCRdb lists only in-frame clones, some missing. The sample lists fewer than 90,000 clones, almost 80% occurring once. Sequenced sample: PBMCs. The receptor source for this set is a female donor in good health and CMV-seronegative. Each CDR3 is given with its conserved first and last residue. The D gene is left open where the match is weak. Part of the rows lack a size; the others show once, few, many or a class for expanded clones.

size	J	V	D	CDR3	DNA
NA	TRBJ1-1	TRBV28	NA	CASRSVGGDTEAFF	TGTGCCAGCAGATCCGTTGGGGGGGACACTGAAGCTTTCTTT
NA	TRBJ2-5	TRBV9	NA	CASSPNRGSQETQYF	TGTGCCAGCAGCCCCAACCGGGGGAGTCAGGAGACCCAGTACTTC
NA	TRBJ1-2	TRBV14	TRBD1	CASSQESGGNYGYTF	TGTGCCAGCAGCCAAGAGTCAGGGGGCAACTATGGCTACACCTTC
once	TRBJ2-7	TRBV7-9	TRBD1	CASSQQGAGEQYF	TGTGCCAGCAGCCAACAGGGGGCAGGGGAGCAGTACTTC
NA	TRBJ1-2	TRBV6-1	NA	CASSEGAAYGYTF	TGTGCCAGCAGTGAAGGCGCCGCCTATGGCTACACCTTC
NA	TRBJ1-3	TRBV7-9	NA	CSSSPGYF	TGTTCCAGCAGCCCCGGATATTTT
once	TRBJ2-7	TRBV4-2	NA	CASSQAPPRSRRASSYEQYF	TGTGCCAGCAGCCAAGCTCCACCTAGAAGTAGGCGGGCGAGCTCCTACGAGCAGTACTTC
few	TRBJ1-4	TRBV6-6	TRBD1	CASLRDRVNNEKLFF	TGTGCCAGCCTCCGGGACAGGGTAAACAATGAAAAACTGTTTTTT
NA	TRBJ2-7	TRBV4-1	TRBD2	CASSQRTSGTTTYYEQYF	TGCGCCAGCAGCCAGAGGACTAGCGGGACGACCACGTATTACGAGCAGTACTTC
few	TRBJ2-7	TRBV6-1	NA	CASSEAGAGVQTYEQYF	TGTGCCAGCAGTGAAGCTGGGGCAGGGGTTCAAACCTACGAGCAGTACTTC
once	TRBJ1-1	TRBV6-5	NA	CASSYAGNTEAFF	TGTGCCAGCAGTTACGCAGGGAACACTGAAGCTTTCTTT
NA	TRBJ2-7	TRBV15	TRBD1	CATSLGQGRYEQYF	TGTGCCACCAGCCTGGGACAGGGGCGGTACGAGCAGTACTTC
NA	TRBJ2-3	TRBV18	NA	CASSYETADTQYF	TGTGCCAGCTCTTACGAGACAGCAGATACGCAGTATTTT
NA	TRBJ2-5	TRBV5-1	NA	CASNAGQLQETQYF	TGCGCCAGCAACGCGGGACAGCTACAAGAGACCCAGTACTTC
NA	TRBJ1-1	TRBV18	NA	CASSPPVLNTEAFF	TGTGCCAGCTCACCCCCGGTTCTGAACACTGAAGCTTTCTTT
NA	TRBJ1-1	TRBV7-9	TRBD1	CASSLGQAEAFF	TGTGCCAGCAGCCTGGGACAGGCGGAAGCTTTCTTT
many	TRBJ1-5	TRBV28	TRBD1	CASKGTGWNQPQHF	TGTGCCAGCAAGGGGACAGGGTGGAATCAGCCCCAGCATTTT
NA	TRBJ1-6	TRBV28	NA	CASRARGYNSPLHF	TGTGCCAGCCGCGCCAGGGGCTATAATTCACCCCTCCACTTT
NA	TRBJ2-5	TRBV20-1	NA	CSATIGEAQYF	TGCAGTGCTACGATCGGAGAGGCCCAGTACTTC
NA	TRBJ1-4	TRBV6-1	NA	CARYTYGSTNEKLFF	TGTGCCAGATACACCTACGGGTCAACTAATGAAAAACTGTTTTTT
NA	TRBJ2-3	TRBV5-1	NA	CASSLTSLASDTQYF	TGCGCCAGCAGCTTGACGTCGCTAGCGTCAGATACGCAGTATTTT
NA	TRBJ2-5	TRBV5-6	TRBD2	CASSLNGGAEETQYF	TGTGCCAGCTCCCTCAACGGGGGGGCTGAAGAGACCCAGTACTTC
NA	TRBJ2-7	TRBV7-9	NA	CASGPGYEQYF	TGTGCCAGCGGGCCAGGATACGAGCAGTACTTC
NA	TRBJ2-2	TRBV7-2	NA	CASSPEAGVRTGELFF	TGTGCCAGCAGCCCCGAGGCAGGGGTTCGGACCGGGGAGCTGTTTTTT
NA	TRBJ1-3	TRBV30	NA	CAWSQGNTIYF	TGTGCCTGGAGTCAAGGAAACACCATATATTTT
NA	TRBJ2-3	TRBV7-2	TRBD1	CASSIQGPPTDTQYF	TGTGCCAGCAGCATACAGGGGCCCCCCACAGATACGCAGTATTTT
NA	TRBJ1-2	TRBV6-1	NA	CASTQRGGSYGYTF	TGTGCCAGCACCCAAAGGGGGGGTTCATATGGCTACACCTTC
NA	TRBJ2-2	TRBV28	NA	CASVRGGRSGELFF	TGTGCCAGCGTTAGGGGGGGCAGGTCCGGGGAGCTGTTTTTT
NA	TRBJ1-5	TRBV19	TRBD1	CASSMDRGVGQPQHF	TGTGCCAGTAGTATGGACAGGGGAGTGGGTCAGCCCCAGCATTTT
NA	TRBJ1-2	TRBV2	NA	CASTLAGGHYGYTF	TGTGCCAGCACCTTGGCCGGCGGCCACTATGGCTACACCTTC
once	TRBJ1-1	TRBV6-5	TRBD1	CASRPTGGPEAFF	TGTGCCAGCAGACCAACAGGGGGCCCTGAAGCTTTCTTT
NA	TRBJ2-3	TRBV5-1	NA	CASSLASGADTQYF	TGCGCCAGCAGCTTGGCCTCAGGGGCAGATACGCAGTATTTT
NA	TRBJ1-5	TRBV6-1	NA	CASIQGQQDQPQHF	TGTGCCAGCATTCAGGGCCAGCAGGATCAGCCCCAGCATTTT
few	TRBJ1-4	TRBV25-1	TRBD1	CASSGRDRVFEKLFF	TGTGCCAGCAGTGGGCGTGACAGGGTGTTTGAAAAACTGTTTTTT
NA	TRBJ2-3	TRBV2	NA	CASTPSTDTQYF	TGTGCCAGCACTCCCTCCACAGATACGCAGTATTTT
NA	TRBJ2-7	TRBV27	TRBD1	CASSSRQGGAYEQYF	TGTGCCAGCAGTTCCCGACAGGGGGGGGCCTACGAGCAGTACTTC
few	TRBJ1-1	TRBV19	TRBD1	CASSRDRDNTEAFF	TGTGCCAGTAGTAGGGACAGGGATAACACTGAAGCTTTCTTT
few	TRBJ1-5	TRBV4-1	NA	CASSQKQGSNQPQHF	TGCGCCAGCAGCCAAAAGCAGGGGAGCAATCAGCCCCAGCATTTT
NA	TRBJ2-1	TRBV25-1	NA	CASSRGSYNEQFF	TGTGCCAGCAGTCGGGGTTCCTACAATGAGCAGTTCTTC
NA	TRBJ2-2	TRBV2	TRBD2	CAGGDLRSTGELFF	TGTGCCGGGGGGGACCTTCGGAGCACCGGGGAGCTGTTTTTT
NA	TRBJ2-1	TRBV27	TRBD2	CASSPIAGGSYNEQFF	TGTGCCAGCAGTCCCATAGCGGGAGGGTCCTACAATGAGCAGTTCTTC
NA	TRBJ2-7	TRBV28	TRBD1	CASSATGTGAYEQYF	TGTGCCAGCAGTGCCACCGGGACAGGGGCCTACGAGCAGTACTTC
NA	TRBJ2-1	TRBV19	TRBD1	CASSIRDREIHNEQFF	TGTGCCAGTAGTATTCGGGACAGGGAGATTCACAATGAGCAGTTCTTC